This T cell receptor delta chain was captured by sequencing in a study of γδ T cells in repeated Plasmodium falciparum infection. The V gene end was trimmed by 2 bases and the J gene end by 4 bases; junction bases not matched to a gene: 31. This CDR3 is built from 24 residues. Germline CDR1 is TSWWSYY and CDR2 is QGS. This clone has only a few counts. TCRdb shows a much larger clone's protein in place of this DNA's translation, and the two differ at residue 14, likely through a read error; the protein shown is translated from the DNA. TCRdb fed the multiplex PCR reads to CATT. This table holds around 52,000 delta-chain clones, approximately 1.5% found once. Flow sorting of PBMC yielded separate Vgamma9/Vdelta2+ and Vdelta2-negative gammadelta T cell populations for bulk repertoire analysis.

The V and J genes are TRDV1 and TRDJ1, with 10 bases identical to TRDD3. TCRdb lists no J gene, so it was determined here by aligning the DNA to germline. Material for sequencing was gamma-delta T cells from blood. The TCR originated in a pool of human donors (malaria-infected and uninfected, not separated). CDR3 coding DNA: TGTGCTCTTGGGGAAGGCGGGTCAGATTCCGACTGGGGGATGCTCACACCGTGTCTCGATAAACTCATCTTT. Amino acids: CALGEGGSDSDWGMLTPCLDKLIF.